This T cell receptor beta chain was found in a study of shared clonotypes between healthy human individuals. The study's findings and limits: In general, naive subsets displayed greater estimated richness than memory subsets did. Clonotypes which were not shared had lower generation probabilities than clonotypes that all four donors shared.

CD8 cells regarded as naive lacked CD45RO, were positively chosen for CCR7, and omitted terminally differentiated effector memory CD45RA+ cells. The donor population consisted of healthy HIV-negative adults with no recent acute infections or vaccinations. A remark on this clone: Its specificity is not known.

Over several immunoSEQ plates, each subset's genomic DNA was distributed in even portions. Some clones are missing from TCRdb's copy, which holds only in-frame ones; the method was immunoSEQ multiplex PCR. The sample lists 2 million to 2.5 million clones, roughly 91% seen once, with over 1.5% in the top ten. The specimen sequenced was naive CD8+ T cells from PBMCs. The source is a man aged 18 to 30 in good health. Some clones in this sample may be carry-over from other donors' samples.

Here the CDR3 DNA reads TGCAGCGTTGTTGGGGTTTGGGGCTACACCTTC. It yields the protein CSVVGVWGYTF. This sequence joins TRBV29-1 and TRBJ1-2, with D unresolved. CDR3 size: 11 residues. Germline loops: CDR1 SQVTM, CDR2 ANQGSEA. V lost 4 bases, J lost 8 bases, and 11 bases lay in between.